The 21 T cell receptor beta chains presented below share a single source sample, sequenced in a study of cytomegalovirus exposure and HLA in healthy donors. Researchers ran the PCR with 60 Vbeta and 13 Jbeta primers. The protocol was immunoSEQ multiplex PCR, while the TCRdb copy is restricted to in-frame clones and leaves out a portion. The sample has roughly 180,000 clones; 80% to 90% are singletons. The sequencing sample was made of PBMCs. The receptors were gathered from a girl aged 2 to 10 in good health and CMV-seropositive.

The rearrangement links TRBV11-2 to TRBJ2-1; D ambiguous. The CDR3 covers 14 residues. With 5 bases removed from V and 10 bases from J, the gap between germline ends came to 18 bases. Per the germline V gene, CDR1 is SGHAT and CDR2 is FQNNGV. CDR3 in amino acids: CASSLQTHKIEQFF. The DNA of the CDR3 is TGTGCCAGCAGCCTCCAAACACATAAAATCGAGCAGTTCTTC.

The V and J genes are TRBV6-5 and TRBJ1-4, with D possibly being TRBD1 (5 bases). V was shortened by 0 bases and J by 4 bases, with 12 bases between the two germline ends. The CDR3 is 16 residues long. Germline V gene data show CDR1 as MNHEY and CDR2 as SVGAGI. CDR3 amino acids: CASSYSWGEYNEKLFF. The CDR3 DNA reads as TGTGCCAGCAGTTACTCGTGGGGGGAGTATAATGAAAAACTGTTTTTT.

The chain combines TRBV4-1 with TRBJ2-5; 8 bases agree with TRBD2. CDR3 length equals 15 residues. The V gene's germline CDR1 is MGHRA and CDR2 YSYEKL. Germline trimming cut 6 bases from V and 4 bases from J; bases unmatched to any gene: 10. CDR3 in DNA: TGCGCCAGCAGTGGGTTGATAGCGGGAACAGAGACCCAGTACTTC. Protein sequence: CASSGLIAGTETQYF.

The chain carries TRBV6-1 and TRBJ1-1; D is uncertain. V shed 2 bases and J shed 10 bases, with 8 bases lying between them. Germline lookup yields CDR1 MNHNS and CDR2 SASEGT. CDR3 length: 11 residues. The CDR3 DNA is TGTGCCAGCAGTGAATTTAGAGGAGCTTTCTTT. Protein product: CASSEFRGAFF.

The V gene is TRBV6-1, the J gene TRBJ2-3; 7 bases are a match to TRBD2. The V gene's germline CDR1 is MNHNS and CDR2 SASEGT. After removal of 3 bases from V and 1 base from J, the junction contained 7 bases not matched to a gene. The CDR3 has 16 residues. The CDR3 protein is CASSEGERGRTDTQYF. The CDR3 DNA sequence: TGTGCCAGCAGTGAGGGGGAGCGGGGACGCACAGATACGCAGTATTTT.

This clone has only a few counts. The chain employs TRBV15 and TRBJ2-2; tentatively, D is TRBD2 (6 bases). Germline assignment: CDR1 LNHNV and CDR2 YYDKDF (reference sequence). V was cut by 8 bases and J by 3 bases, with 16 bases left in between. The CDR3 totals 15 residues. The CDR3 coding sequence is TGTGCCACCCGGAGGCTAGCGCAGTACACCGGGGAGCTGTTTTTT. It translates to CATRRLAQYTGELFF.

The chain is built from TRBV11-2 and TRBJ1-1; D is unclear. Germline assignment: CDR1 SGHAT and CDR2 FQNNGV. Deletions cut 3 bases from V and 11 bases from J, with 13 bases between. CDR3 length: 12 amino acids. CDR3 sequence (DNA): TGTGCCAGCAGCTTGCCACGGGGTGGGGCTTTCTTT. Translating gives CASSLPRGGAFF.

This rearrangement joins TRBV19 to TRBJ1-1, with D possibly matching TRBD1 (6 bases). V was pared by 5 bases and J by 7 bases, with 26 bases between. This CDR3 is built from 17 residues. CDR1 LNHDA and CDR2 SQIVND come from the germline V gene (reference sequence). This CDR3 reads CASSASFQGKVRSEAFF. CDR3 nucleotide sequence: TGTGCCAGTAGTGCTTCGTTCCAGGGGAAGGTTAGAAGTGAAGCTTTCTTT.

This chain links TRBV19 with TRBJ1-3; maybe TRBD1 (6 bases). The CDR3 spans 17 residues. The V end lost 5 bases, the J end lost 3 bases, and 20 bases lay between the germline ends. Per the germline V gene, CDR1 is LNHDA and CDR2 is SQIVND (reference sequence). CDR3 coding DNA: TGTGCCAGTAGTCCGAAAAGAACAGGGACGGGTGGAAACACCATATATTTT. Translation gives CASSPKRTGTGGNTIYF.

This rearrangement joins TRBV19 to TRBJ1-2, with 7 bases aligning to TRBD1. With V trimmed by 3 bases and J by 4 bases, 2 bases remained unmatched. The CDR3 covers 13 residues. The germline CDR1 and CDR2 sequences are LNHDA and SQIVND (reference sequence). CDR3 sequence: CASSMGQSYGYTF. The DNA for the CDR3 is TGTGCCAGTAGTATGGGACAGTCCTATGGCTACACCTTC.

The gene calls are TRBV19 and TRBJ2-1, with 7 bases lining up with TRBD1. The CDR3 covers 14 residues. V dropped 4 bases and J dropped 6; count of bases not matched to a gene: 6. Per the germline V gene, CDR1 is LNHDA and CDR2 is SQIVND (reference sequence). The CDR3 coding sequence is TGTGCCAGTAGTACCGGACAGGTGGGCAATGAGCAGTTCTTC. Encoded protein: CASSTGQVGNEQFF.

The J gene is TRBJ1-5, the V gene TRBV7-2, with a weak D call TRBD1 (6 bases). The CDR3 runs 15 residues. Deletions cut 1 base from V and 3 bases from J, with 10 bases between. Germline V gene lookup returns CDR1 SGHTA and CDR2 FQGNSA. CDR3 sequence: CASSLVPGVNQPQHF. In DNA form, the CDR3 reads TGTGCCAGCAGCTTAGTCCCAGGGGTCAATCAGCCCCAGCATTTT.

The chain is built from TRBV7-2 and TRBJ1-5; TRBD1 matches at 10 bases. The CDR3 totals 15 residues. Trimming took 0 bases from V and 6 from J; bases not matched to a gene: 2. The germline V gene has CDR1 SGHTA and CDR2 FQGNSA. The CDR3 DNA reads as TGTGCCAGCAGCTTAGCGACAGGGGGCCTTCAGCCCCAGCATTTT. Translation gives CASSLATGGLQPQHF.

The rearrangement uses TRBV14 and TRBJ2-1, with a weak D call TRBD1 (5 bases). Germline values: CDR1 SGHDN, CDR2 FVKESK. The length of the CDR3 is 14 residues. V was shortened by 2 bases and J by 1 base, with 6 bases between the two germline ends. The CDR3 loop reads CASSQQGSYNEQFF. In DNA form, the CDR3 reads TGTGCCAGCAGCCAACAGGGTTCCTACAATGAGCAGTTCTTC.

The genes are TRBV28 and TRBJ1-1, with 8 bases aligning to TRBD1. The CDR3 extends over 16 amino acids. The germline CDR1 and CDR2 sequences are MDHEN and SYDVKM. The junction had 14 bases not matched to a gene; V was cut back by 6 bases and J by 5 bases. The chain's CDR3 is CASRQAGTGVKTEAFF. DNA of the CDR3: TGTGCCAGCAGACAGGCCGGGACAGGCGTAAAAACTGAAGCTTTCTTT.

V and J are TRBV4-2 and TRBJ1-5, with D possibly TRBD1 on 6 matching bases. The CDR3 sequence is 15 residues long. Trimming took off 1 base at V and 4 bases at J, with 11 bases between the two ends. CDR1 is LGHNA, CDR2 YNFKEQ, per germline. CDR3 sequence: CASSQGDRPNQPQHF. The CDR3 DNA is TGTGCCAGCAGCCAAGGTGACAGGCCAAATCAGCCCCAGCATTTT.

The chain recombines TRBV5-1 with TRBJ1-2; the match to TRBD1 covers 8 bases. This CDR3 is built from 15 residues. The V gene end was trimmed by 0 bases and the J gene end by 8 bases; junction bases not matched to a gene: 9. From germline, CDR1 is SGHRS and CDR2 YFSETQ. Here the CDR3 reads CASSLERQGRGGYTF. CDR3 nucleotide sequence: TGCGCCAGCAGCTTGGAGCGACAGGGGCGAGGGGGCTACACCTTC.

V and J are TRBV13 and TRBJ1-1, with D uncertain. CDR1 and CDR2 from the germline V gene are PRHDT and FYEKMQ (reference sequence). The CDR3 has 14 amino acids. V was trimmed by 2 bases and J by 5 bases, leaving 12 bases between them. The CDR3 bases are TGTGCCAGCAGCTTACACGGCGGCGGGACTGAAGCTTTCTTT. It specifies CASSLHGGGTEAFF.

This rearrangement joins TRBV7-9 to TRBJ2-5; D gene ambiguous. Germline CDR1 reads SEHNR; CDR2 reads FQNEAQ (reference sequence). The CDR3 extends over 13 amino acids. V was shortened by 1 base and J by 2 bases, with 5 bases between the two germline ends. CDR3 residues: CASSLGTQETQYF. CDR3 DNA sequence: TGTGCCAGCAGCTTAGGCACACAAGAGACCCAGTACTTC.

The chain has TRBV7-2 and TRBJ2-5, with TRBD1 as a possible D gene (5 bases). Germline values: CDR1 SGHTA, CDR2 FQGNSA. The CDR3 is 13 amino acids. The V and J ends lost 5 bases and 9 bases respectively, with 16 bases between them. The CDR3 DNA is TGTGCCAGCAGCCAAGACCAGTTCAGGGCCCAGTACTTC. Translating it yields CASSQDQFRAQYF.

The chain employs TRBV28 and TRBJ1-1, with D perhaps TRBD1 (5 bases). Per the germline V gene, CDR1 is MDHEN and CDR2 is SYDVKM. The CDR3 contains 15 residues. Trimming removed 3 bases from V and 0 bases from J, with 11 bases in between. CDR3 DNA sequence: TGTGCCAGCAGTTTGTTCGGCAGGGTGAACACTGAAGCTTTCTTT. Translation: CASSLFGRVNTEAFF.